This is a list of T cell receptor beta chains from one sample in a study of blood T cells in healthy people across ages. TCRdb re-analysed the 5' RACE reads in MiXCR, keeping a single row per CDR3 protein. Of approximately 810,000 distinct CDR3 sequences listed, more than 25% are singletons. Sample: blood. The receptors shown here come from an elderly woman in good health. The conserved cysteine and the conserved F or W are not part of the CDR3 here.

V gene	J gene	CDR3 protein
TRBV20-1	TRBJ2-5	SSAPGHFQETQY
TRBV7-8	TRBJ2-1	ASSSRLWGQGFVTEDNEQF
TRBV7-9	TRBJ1-2	ASSWGAAQGYT
TRBV2	TRBJ2-1	ASILIYNEQF
TRBV11-2	TRBJ2-7	ASSCPGQGVEQY
TRBV20-1	TRBJ1-1	SARDRQGAYTGAF
TRBV11-2	TRBJ2-7	ASTLRADTYEQY
TRBV7-2	TRBJ2-1	ASSLLGDSYNEQF
TRBV6-1	TRBJ1-1	ASSESVNTEAF
TRBV12-3/TRBV12-4	TRBJ2-2	VSSRGAGELF
TRBV5-5	TRBJ1-2	ASSAAIGQAYGYT
TRBV7-9	TRBJ1-2	ASSLGTGLGGYT
TRBV12-3/TRBV12-4	TRBJ2-4	ASSSPPGHWY
TRBV12-3/TRBV12-4	TRBJ1-2	ASSLSGGRDGYT
TRBV2	TRBJ1-1	ASNGADTEAF
TRBV2	TRBJ1-4	ASRSRATPEKLF
TRBV3-1	TRBJ1-2	ASSPPYT
TRBV6-5	TRBJ2-1	ASSYRGAGGYNEQF
TRBV4-2	TRBJ1-4	ASSQGGQGNEKRF
TRBV7-2	TRBJ1-2	ASSLVYFYGYT
TRBV5-1	TRBJ2-5	ASRFIAAQQETQY
TRBV4-2	TRBJ1-1	ASSQVLGAEAF
TRBV10-3	TRBJ2-1	AISDTGGGAFNEQF
TRBV14	TRBJ2-1	ASSPGQPIDNEQF
TRBV11-2	TRBJ2-3	GSSLGQGATDTQY
TRBV15	-	ATSSWGDYEQY
TRBV19	TRBJ2-5	ASSMGTSLGAIQY
TRBV20-1	TRBJ2-1	SARHGRRGPGEQF
TRBV4-3	TRBJ1-2	ASSQDLKRGYT
TRBV28	TRBJ2-7	ASTSWGAGYEQY
TRBV20-1	TRBJ1-5	SAADRRINQPQH
TRBV29-1	TRBJ2-5	SVRSQGGKTQY
TRBV7-6	TRBJ2-2	ASSLILAGGSGELF
TRBV27	TRBJ2-7	ASSFRTSRNEQY
TRBV5-5	TRBJ2-6	ASSLWMTGANVLT
TRBV7-9	TRBJ2-1	ASSPIVEQF
TRBV20-1	TRBJ1-5	SAAPREGLSQPQH
TRBV27	TRBJ1-5	ASSLIGGGQGNQPQH
TRBV5-1	TRBJ1-5	ASSLDDSYNQPQH
TRBV9	TRBJ2-5	ASSARRDGGYQETQY
TRBV29-1	TRBJ1-2	SVPPGQGNYGYT
TRBV4-3	TRBJ2-4	ASSQGARNIQY
TRBV6-5	TRBJ1-6	AGCRTLSSYNSPLH
TRBV18	TRBJ2-7	ASSPTNTYEQY
TRBV7-9	TRBJ2-7	ASSLSTSPYEQY
TRBV18	TRBJ1-5	ASSPLPGFSNQPQH
TRBV7-9	TRBJ2-2	ASSPSGYTGELF
TRBV12-3/TRBV12-4	TRBJ2-7	ASSSTGARSEQY
TRBV30	TRBJ1-2	AWNQGNYGYT
TRBV6-5	TRBJ1-5	ASSYRGNNQPQH
TRBV7-2	TRBJ2-2	ASSLRGTGISGELF
TRBV12-3/TRBV12-4	TRBJ2-1	ASSLPPSYNEQF
TRBV12-3/TRBV12-4	TRBJ1-2	ASSPSGGIGGYT